Below, one TCR beta chain is given with its context. Its specific antigen is unknown. No qualities accompany the bases; no much larger clone lies one base away. This sample was included in a study of response to subunit inactivated influenza vaccine (dated by TCRdb to the late 2010s). With regard to the full study: Deep quantitative T cell receptor repertoire profiling was used in the study to track responses to a trivalent subunit inactivated influenza vaccine. The study at large found these results: It was suggested by the authors that each seasonal influenza vaccination may recruit only a limited number of new T cells.

The library was produced with RT-PCR. TCRdb records Illumina HiSeq 2500 as the sequencer. TCRdb reworked the public reads: Q25 trimming with fastp, MiXCR clone assembly, productive beta chains retained. Each CDR3 protein appears once, grouped with its most common genes and DNA. The sample table lists roughly 650,000 distinct CDR3 sequences, roughly 15% of them with a count of one. The ten largest account for approximately 7.6% of the sample. According to the germline V gene (reference sequence), CDR1 reads DFQATT and CDR2 reads SNEGSKA. From the cysteine up to the phenylalanine, the CDR3 has a length of 16 residues. This entry keeps only the CDR3 DNA: 48 bases, framed from base 1. Germline trimming: 7 bases from V, 0 bases from J; junction bases outside gene matches: 8.

The material sequenced was PBMCs from blood, taken less than 15 days before vaccination. Rearrangement joined TRBV20-1 to TRBJ2-6, with TRBD1 identical over 8 junction bases. This clonotype was sampled from a man in his fifties who received an inactivated influenza vaccine. Donor details come from another sample of the same person, matched by shared clones. The nucleotide sequence is given as TGCAGTGTCCTGACAGGGGTATCCTCTGGGGCCAACGTCCTGACTTTC. This translates into CSVLTGVSSGANVLTF.